A selection of T cell receptor beta chains follows, all from one sample in a study of T cell repertoires in cytomegalovirus infection. TCRdb recomputed calls from the reads with MiXCR, one row per CDR3 protein. The data hold 150,000 to 200,000 distinct CDR3 sequences, with roughly a fifth observed a single time. Sequencing was performed on PBMCs. The receptors come from a human donor in good health (CMV status not recorded). Some clones in this sample may be carry-over from other donors' samples. CDR3s include the opening cysteine and the closing phenylalanine or tryptophan. The D gene is left open where the match is weak. A row's size may be missing; if present it is once, few, many or a size class.

j_gene	v_gene	d_gene	abundance	CDR3nt	CDR3aa
TRBJ1-5	TRBV28	-	few	TGTGCCAGCACCGCATTGCGTCAGCCCCAGCATTTT	CASTALRQPQHF
TRBJ2-3	TRBV2	-	few	TGTGCCAGTAGCAGGGAGGGCACAGATACGCAGTATTTT	CASSREGTDTQYF
TRBJ2-4	TRBV5-1	-	few	TGCGCCAGCAGCGGTCAGAGCAGCATTCAGTACTTC	CASSGQSSIQYF
TRBJ1-2	TRBV6-1	-	few	TGTGCGGCAGGCGACAACTATGGCTACACCTTC	CAAGDNYGYTF
TRBJ1-5	TRBV12-3/TRBV12-4	TRBD1	few	TGTGCCAGCAGTTCCAGGGGGTATGGGAGGGGGCCCCAGCATTTT	CASSSRGYGRGPQHF
TRBJ1-5	TRBV12-3/TRBV12-4	-	many	TGTGCCAGCAGTTTACAGGGGAAAGGGGGGCCCCAGCATTTT	CASSLQGKGGPQHF
TRBJ1-1	TRBV29-1	-	-	TGCAGCGCGGTAAAGTGGGTGAACACTGAAGCTTTCTTT	CSAVKWVNTEAFF
TRBJ2-7	TRBV6-2/TRBV6-3	-	few	TGTGCCAGCACCCCCGACGGGAATCTTAGGTACGAGCAGTACTTC	CASTPDGNLRYEQYF
TRBJ1-4	TRBV20-1	TRBD1	-	TGCAGTGCCCGGGACAGGGTGCGGGAAAAACTGTTTTTT	CSARDRVREKLFF
TRBJ1-6	TRBV6-1	-	many	TGTGCCAGCAGTGGGGGGTGGAGGGTGGCTAATTCACCCCTCCACTTT	CASSGGWRVANSPLHF
TRBJ1-5	TRBV6-1	TRBD1	-	TGTGCCAGCAGTGAAGAAAATCCACAGGGGTACCAGCCCCAGCATTTT	CASSEENPQGYQPQHF
TRBJ1-1	TRBV7-9	-	few	TGTGCCAGCAGCTTAGTGGACGGAAACACTGAAGCTTTCTTT	CASSLVDGNTEAFF
TRBJ1-5	TRBV5-1	-	-	TGCGCCAGCAGGGTGGAAACAGGTAGACCCCAGCATTTT	CASRVETGRPQHF
TRBJ2-5	TRBV4-2	TRBD2	many	TGTGCCAGCAGCCCCCAGGGACTAGAGGACCAAGAGACCCAGTACTTC	CASSPQGLEDQETQYF
TRBJ1-4	TRBV10-3	-	-	TGTGCCATCAGACAGGACAGAACTAATGAAAAACTGTTTTTT	CAIRQDRTNEKLFF
TRBJ2-1	TRBV7-8	TRBD2	-	TGTGCCAGCAGCTTCGGGACTAGCGGGGGTTCTGAGCAGTTCTTC	CASSFGTSGGSEQFF
TRBJ1-6	TRBV20-1	-	few	TGCAGTGCCCAAGGGGCAGGAGGCTCCTATAATTCACCCCTCCACTTT	CSAQGAGGSYNSPLHF
TRBJ1-3	TRBV29-1	-	-	TGCAGCGTGGCACGAGGTGGCGGAAACACCATATATTTT	CSVARGGGNTIYF
TRBJ2-7	TRBV19	TRBD1	-	TGTGCCAGTAGTACCGGCGGACAGGGAGCGGTTTACGAGCAGTACTTC	CASSTGGQGAVYEQYF
TRBJ2-2	TRBV2	TRBD2	few	TGTGCCAGCAGTCGTCTGGCGGGAGAGGGAACCGGGGAGCTGTTTTTT	CASSRLAGEGTGELFF